The 23 T cell receptor beta chains below come from one sample, sequenced in a study of blood T cell repertoires in COVID-19. Libraries were prepared by immunoSEQ multiplex PCR; TCRdb keeps only in-frame clonotypes and omits some of them. This table holds around 350,000 clones, about 87% found once. The sequenced sample consisted of peripheral blood. Source of these receptors: a human donor in a cohort sampled during active COVID-19.

The chain combines TRBV19 with TRBJ1-5, with 8 bases aligning to TRBD1. This CDR3 comprises 14 residues. Per the germline V gene, CDR1 is LNHDA and CDR2 is SQIVND (reference sequence). Losses at the gene ends were 4 bases for V and 7 bases for J; bases not matched to a gene: 6. CDR3 residues: CASSKGQGRQPQHF. CDR3 nucleotides: TGTGCCAGTAGTAAAGGACAGGGTCGCCAGCCCCAGCATTTT.

CDR3 loop: CAWSRTGLRLLRNTEAFF. The CDR3 DNA is TGTGCCTGGAGCCGCACAGGGTTGAGGTTACTGAGGAACACTGAAGCTTTCTTT. The chain recombines TRBV30 with TRBJ1-1, with D possibly matching TRBD1 (6 bases). V lost 3 bases, J lost 1 base, and 24 bases lay in between. CDR3 length: 18 amino acids. Germline assignment: CDR1 GTSNPN and CDR2 SVGIG (reference sequence).

This clone appeared a few times. The chain joins TRBV4-1 to TRBJ2-3, with 10 bases matching TRBD2. V gave up 1 base and J gave up 4 bases; unmatched junction bases: 2. The CDR3 covers 15 residues. Germline loops: CDR1 MGHRA, CDR2 YSYEKL. This CDR3 is CASSQVLAGSDTQYF. The DNA for the CDR3 is TGCGCCAGCAGCCAAGTACTAGCGGGGTCAGATACGCAGTATTTT.

This sequence joins TRBV28 and TRBJ2-5, with 8 bases identical to TRBD2. The CDR3 covers 15 residues. In germline, CDR1 is MDHEN, CDR2 SYDVKM. The ends lost 6 bases at V and 0 bases at J; junction bases unmatched: 6. CDR3 in DNA: TGTGCCAGCAGCATACTAGCGGCTTACCAAGAGACCCAGTACTTC. Amino acids: CASSILAAYQETQYF.

The rearrangement joins TRBV5-1 to TRBJ1-2; D gene unclear. Germline V gene sequence: CDR1 SGHRS, CDR2 YFSETQ. The CDR3 has 16 amino acids. V shed 0 bases and J shed 4 bases, with 16 bases lying between them. The CDR3 here is CASSLDLADRGYGYTF. The CDR3 DNA sequence: TGCGCCAGCAGCTTGGACCTCGCGGACCGGGGCTATGGCTACACCTTC.

This clone has only a few counts. The chain combines TRBV9 with TRBJ1-2, with a possible D match to TRBD1 (6 bases). Germline V lookup: CDR1 SGDLS, CDR2 YYNGEE. The CDR3 has 14 residues. V was trimmed by 4 bases and J by 8 bases, leaving 18 bases between them. The CDR3 nucleotides are TGTGCCAGCAGCACGTCGACAGGCCTGCTGGGCTACACCTTC. Its protein is CASSTSTGLLGYTF. Using reference TRBV9 and TRBJ1-2 for the parts outside the CDR3, the full variable domain is DSGVTQTPKHLITATGQRVTLRCSPRSGDLSVYWYQQSLDQGLQFLIQYYNGEERAKGNILERFSAQQFPDLHSELNLSSLELGDSALYFCASSTSTGLLGYTFGSGTRLTVV.

The CDR3 nucleotides are TGTGCCACCTCCCGACTGAAGAACACTGAAGCTTTCTTT. Its translation: CATSRLKNTEAFF. The chain employs TRBV27 and TRBJ1-1, with D unresolved. Trimming removed 10 bases from V and 1 base from J, with 13 bases in between. In germline, CDR1 is MNHEY, CDR2 SMNVEV (reference sequence). The CDR3 is 13 residues long.

The chain joins TRBV5-1 to TRBJ2-1; 10 bases are shared with TRBD2. The CDR3 loop spans 16 amino acids. Germline-derived CDR1 and CDR2 are SGHRS and YFSETQ. V lost 4 bases and J lost 7; bases outside the gene matches: 11. CDR3 residues: CASSRLTSGLGNEQFF. CDR3 bases: TGCGCCAGCAGCCGCCTGACTAGCGGGCTGGGGAATGAGCAGTTCTTC. The complete variable domain, with remaining parts taken from reference TRBV5-1 and TRBJ2-1, reads KAGVTQTPRYLIKTRGQQVTLSCSPISGHRSVSWYQQTPGQGLQFLFEYFSETQRNKGNFPGRFSGRQFSNSRSEMNVSTLELGDSALYLCASSRLTSGLGNEQFFGPGTRLTVL.

The chain has TRBV7-3 and TRBJ2-7; the D is unclear. The germline CDR1 and CDR2 sequences are SGHTA and FQGTGA. Trimming removed 0 bases from V and 6 bases from J, with 9 bases in between. The CDR3 has 13 amino acids. The CDR3 spells CASSLTVHTEQYF. The CDR3 DNA reads TGTGCCAGCAGCTTAACGGTACATACCGAGCAGTACTTC. Using reference TRBV7-3 and TRBJ2-7 for the parts outside the CDR3, the full variable domain is GAGVSQTPSNKVTEKGKYVELRCDPISGHTALYWYRQSLGQGPEFLIYFQGTGAADDSGLPNDRFFAVRPEGSVSTLKIQRTERGDSAVYLCASSLTVHTEQYFGPGTRLTVT.

The genes are TRBV7-3 and TRBJ2-1; no clear D. The CDR3 consists of 15 residues. Germline CDR1 reads SGHTA; CDR2 reads FQGTGA. V was clipped by 0 bases and J by 1 base, with 7 bases between them. In DNA, the CDR3 is TGTGCCAGCAGCTTAACGAGCGCGTCCTACAATGAGCAGTTCTTC. Its translation is CASSLTSASYNEQFF.

The chain couples TRBV10-3 to TRBJ2-1, with TRBD2 matching over 12 bases. CDR1 and CDR2 (germline): ENHRY, SYGVKD. This CDR3 comprises 15 residues. The junction had 2 bases not matched to a gene; V was cut back by 4 bases and J by 4 bases. The CDR3 sequence is CAISGTSGGYNEQFF. CDR3 nucleotides: TGTGCCATCAGTGGTACTAGCGGGGGGTACAATGAGCAGTTCTTC.

CDR3 nucleotide sequence: TGTGCCAGCAGTGAGACAGGGGGGAACTATGGCTACACCTTC. Amino acid sequence: CASSETGGNYGYTF. J is TRBJ1-2 and V is TRBV2, with 9 bases aligning to TRBD1. This CDR3 spans 14 amino acids. Trimming cost V 3 bases and J 2 bases; bases outside gene matches: 1. Germline V lookup: CDR1 SNHLY, CDR2 FYNNEI.

This chain connects TRBV15 to TRBJ1-1, with D possibly being TRBD1 (5 bases). V lost 1 base and J 5 bases, leaving 20 bases between the germline ends. Germline CDR1 LNHNV, CDR2 YYDKDF (reference sequence). The CDR3 is 17 amino acids. The CDR3 DNA reads as TGTGCCACCAGCAGAGGGGTACCGGGACTCTCTACAACTGAAGCTTTCTTT. This sequence encodes CATSRGVPGLSTTEAFF. The variable domain in full, with the rest retrieved from reference TRBV15 and TRBJ1-1, is DAMVIQNPRYQVTQFGKPVTLSCSQTLNHNVMYWYQQKSSQAPKLLFHYYDKDFNNEADTPDNFQSRRPNTSFCFLDIRSPGLGDTAMYLCATSRGVPGLSTTEAFFGQGTRLTVV.

The chain is built from TRBV5-1 and TRBJ1-2; possible D gene TRBD1, 5 bases. Germline V gene data show CDR1 as SGHRS and CDR2 as YFSETQ. The CDR3 contains 15 residues. V lost 0 bases and J lost 0, with 9 bases in between. CDR3 sequence (DNA): TGCGCCAGCAGCTTGGGGGGGGTCCCTAACTATGGCTACACCTTC. This gives the protein CASSLGGVPNYGYTF.

The gene calls are TRBV9 and TRBJ2-1; 8 bases are a match to TRBD2. Germline trimming cut 4 bases from V and 0 bases from J; bases unmatched to any gene: 9. Germline loops: CDR1 SGDLS, CDR2 YYNGEE. This CDR3 is 17 amino acids long. As DNA, the CDR3 is TGTGCCAGCAGCTCCCCCGGGAGGGGAAACTCCTACAATGAGCAGTTCTTC. Residues: CASSSPGRGNSYNEQFF.

The rearrangement uses TRBV6-1 and TRBJ2-2; D is perhaps TRBD2 (5 bases). Germline-derived CDR1 and CDR2 are MNHNS and SASEGT. The CDR3 has 20 residues. The V and J ends lost 4 bases and 0 bases respectively, with 24 bases between them. The CDR3 DNA sequence: TGTGCCAGCAGTGTACATTCCCCGGGGTACATTCCTGCGAACACCGGGGAGCTGTTTTTT. Its translation is CASSVHSPGYIPANTGELFF.

This chain's CDR3 is CASSLVPTGPGYTF. As DNA, the CDR3 is TGCGCCAGCAGCTTGGTCCCGACAGGGCCTGGCTACACCTTC. The chain uses TRBV5-1 and TRBJ1-2; 7 nucleotides line up with TRBD1. The length of the CDR3 is 14 residues. V lost 0 bases, J lost 7 bases, and 6 bases stayed unmatched. CDR1 is SGHRS, CDR2 YFSETQ, per germline. The full variable domain, in which reference TRBV5-1 and TRBJ1-2 provide the parts outside the CDR3, is KAGVTQTPRYLIKTRGQQVTLSCSPISGHRSVSWYQQTPGQGLQFLFEYFSETQRNKGNFPGRFSGRQFSNSRSEMNVSTLELGDSALYLCASSLVPTGPGYTFGSGTRLTVV.

The chain employs TRBV7-8 and TRBJ1-2, with TRBD1 identical over 7 bases. Germline CDR1 SGHVS, CDR2 FQNEAQ. The junction had 9 bases not matched to a gene; V was cut back by 5 bases and J by 3 bases. This CDR3 region has 15 residues. The CDR3 spells CASSLRQGSYYGYTF. Written as DNA, the CDR3 is TGTGCCAGCAGCCTAAGACAGGGATCTTACTATGGCTACACCTTC.

This chain links TRBV6-5 with TRBJ2-7, with D unclear. V was trimmed by 2 bases and J by 1 base, leaving 12 bases between them. The germline V gene has CDR1 MNHEY and CDR2 SVGAGI. CDR3 length: 15 residues. The CDR3 bases are TGTGCCAGCAGTTACCTTCCCGGGTTGTCCTACGAGCAGTACTTC. Its protein is CASSYLPGLSYEQYF.

This clone was observed a handful of times. The chain employs TRBV7-9 and TRBJ2-2; 13 bases fit TRBD2. The junction had 6 bases not matched to a gene; V was cut back by 5 bases and J by 6 bases. CDR1 is SEHNR and CDR2 is FQNEAQ in the germline V gene (reference sequence). The CDR3 runs 16 residues. The CDR3 DNA reads TGTGCCAGCAGCGGCGGACTAGCGGGAGTGGCCGGGGAGCTGTTTTTT. It codes for CASSGGLAGVAGELFF.

The J gene is TRBJ2-1, the V gene TRBV19; D gene unclear. From germline, CDR1 is LNHDA and CDR2 SQIVND (reference sequence). The CDR3 contains 16 residues. Trimming pared 7 bases from V and 6 bases from J, leaving 22 bases between. CDR3 sequence reads: CASKPITSGNLNEQFF. CDR3 in DNA: TGTGCCAGTAAACCCATTACCTCAGGTAACCTCAATGAGCAGTTCTTC.

This chain connects TRBV15 to TRBJ2-7; 7 bases are a match to TRBD1. V lost 1 base and J lost 5; bases outside the gene matches: 11. CDR1 and CDR2 (germline): LNHNV, YYDKDF (reference sequence). The CDR3 loop spans 16 amino acids. CDR3 DNA sequence: TGTGCCACCAGCAGAGGTAAGCCGGGACAGAGCCACGAGCAGTACTTC. Its translation: CATSRGKPGQSHEQYF. The variable domain in full, with the rest retrieved from reference TRBV15 and TRBJ2-7, is DAMVIQNPRYQVTQFGKPVTLSCSQTLNHNVMYWYQQKSSQAPKLLFHYYDKDFNNEADTPDNFQSRRPNTSFCFLDIRSPGLGDTAMYLCATSRGKPGQSHEQYFGPGTRLTVT.

The chain is built from TRBV15 and TRBJ1-5; D is unresolved. This CDR3 has 15 amino acids. V was cut by 1 base and J by 3 bases, with 10 bases left in between. CDR1 is LNHNV and CDR2 is YYDKDF in the germline V gene (reference sequence). DNA for the CDR3: TGTGCCACCAGCAGAGGCGGGGAAATCAATCAGCCCCAGCATTTT. Amino acids: CATSRGGEINQPQHF.